The entry below gives a single T cell receptor beta chain sequence along with its context. What antigen it recognizes has not been identified. No much larger clone exists at a distance of one base, and base qualities are not known. The CDR3 runs 14 residues from the cysteine to the phenylalanine. Solely the CDR3 DNA is kept, with 42 bases framed from the first base. CDR1 and CDR2, looked up from the germline V gene, are KGHSH and LQKENI. V is pared back by 3 bases and J by 1 base, with 6 bases lying between the germline termini. Collaborating institutions collected whole blood in K2EDTA tubes following their own protocols. For TCRbeta analysis, collaborators shipped samples in one of three forms: frozen whole blood, isolated PBMCs, or DNA extracted from either of those sample types. These data are taken from a study of blood T cell repertoires in COVID-19 (TCRdb year 2020). Describing the broader study: Collaborator samples came from the United States, Italy and Spain and covered acute and convalescent phases of COVID-19. The material from the prospective study consisted of cDNA or gDNA derived from T cells, B-cell-depleted T cells, or PBMCs. The dataset comprised deeply sampled blood TCRbeta repertoires from subjects exposed to, actively infected with, or recovered from COVID-19. Where HLA class I and class II types were available, the types were taken from metadata supplied by the sample provider, not from assay-based typing. Samples came from the ongoing ImmuneRACE study (first 160 participants) plus 1,254 subjects from 6 global collaborators. The repertoires were made available in a free public database intended to serve as a resource for research on the immune response to SARS-CoV-2. The sample metadata nearly always contained a de-identified subject ID, COVID-19 status, age in years and sex. Findings and caveats that apply to the study as a whole: The amount of clinical and demographic metadata varied by source and participant and was provided uncurated.

TCRbeta CDR3 regions were amplified from genomic DNA by means of the immunoSEQ Assay, a bias-controlled multiplex PCR. Processing in the source paper ran as follows. Within the assay, amplification of reference gene primers was used to estimate how many nucleated cells each sample contained. Sequence reads were collapsed and filtered to measure the absolute abundance of every unique TCRbeta CDR3 rearrangement. For each sample, productive Simpson clonality was calculated by taking the square root of Simpson's diversity index across productive rearrangements. Imported from immuneACCESS, the table was reduced by TCRdb to in-frame sequences with V and J called. These copies leave out some clones; in studies compared against another copy, an unresolved V gene accounts for under half, and the cause of the remainder is not known. The DNA was the basis for D and trimming; V, J and clone size are from that table. Counted in this sample were around 200,000 clones; about 85% of them appeared once. 4.5% to 5% of the sample rests with the top ten.

This sequence uses TRBV18 and TRBJ2-2; there is no confident call for the D gene. The clonotype originates from a woman of 80 years or more with acute or convalescent COVID-19. Sequenced sample: peripheral blood. The CDR3 reads as follows: CASSPVGNTGELFF. The DNA sequence is TGTGCCAGCTCACCCGTCGGGAACACCGGGGAGCTGTTTTTT.